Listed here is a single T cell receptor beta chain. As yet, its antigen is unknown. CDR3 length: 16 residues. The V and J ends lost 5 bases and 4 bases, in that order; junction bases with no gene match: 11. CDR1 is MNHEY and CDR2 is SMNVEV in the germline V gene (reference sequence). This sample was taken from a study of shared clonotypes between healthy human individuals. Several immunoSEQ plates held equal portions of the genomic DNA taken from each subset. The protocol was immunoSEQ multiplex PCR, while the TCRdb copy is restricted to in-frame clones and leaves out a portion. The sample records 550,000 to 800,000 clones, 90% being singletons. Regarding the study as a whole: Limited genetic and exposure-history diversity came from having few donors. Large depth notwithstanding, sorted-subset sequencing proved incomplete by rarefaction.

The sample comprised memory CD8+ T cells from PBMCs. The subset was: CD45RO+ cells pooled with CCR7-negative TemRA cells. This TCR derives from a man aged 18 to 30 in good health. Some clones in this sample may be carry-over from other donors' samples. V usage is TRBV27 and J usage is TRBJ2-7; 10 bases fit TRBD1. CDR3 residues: CASSTTGQGEPYEQYF. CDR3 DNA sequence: TGTGCCAGCAGTACCACAGGACAGGGGGAGCCTTACGAGCAGTACTTC.